These 2 T cell receptor beta chains came from one sample sequenced in a study. TCRdb independently ran MiXCR on the RT-PCR reads; one entry per CDR3 protein. The data contain hundreds of thousands of distinct CDR3 sequences, 11% to 15% of them singletons. The specimen was memory CD4+ T cells from blood. The receptors derive from a female donor in good health, serving as a healthy control.

About this clonotype: Given a much more abundant clone one base away, this may be a read error. The gene calls are TRBV7-2 and TRBJ2-1, with 12 bases fitting TRBD2. Germline trimming cut 5 bases from V and 7 bases from J; bases unmatched to any gene: 9. CDR3 length equals 16 residues. The germline V gene encodes CDR1 SGHTA and CDR2 FQGNSA. CDR3 residues: CASSLRLAGDGNEQFF. As DNA, the CDR3 is TGTGCCAGCAGCCTCCGACTAGCGGGAGACGGTAATGAGCAGTTCTTC.

The V gene is TRBV4-2, the J gene TRBJ1-2; D is perhaps TRBD1 (5 bases). Germline V gene sequence: CDR1 LGHNA, CDR2 YNFKEQ. V was cut by 0 bases and J by 7 bases, with 12 bases left in between. The CDR3 is 14 amino acids. CDR3 bases: TGTGCCAGCAGCCAAGATAGGGCCAGGGTTGGCTACACCTTC. Translating it yields CASSQDRARVGYTF.